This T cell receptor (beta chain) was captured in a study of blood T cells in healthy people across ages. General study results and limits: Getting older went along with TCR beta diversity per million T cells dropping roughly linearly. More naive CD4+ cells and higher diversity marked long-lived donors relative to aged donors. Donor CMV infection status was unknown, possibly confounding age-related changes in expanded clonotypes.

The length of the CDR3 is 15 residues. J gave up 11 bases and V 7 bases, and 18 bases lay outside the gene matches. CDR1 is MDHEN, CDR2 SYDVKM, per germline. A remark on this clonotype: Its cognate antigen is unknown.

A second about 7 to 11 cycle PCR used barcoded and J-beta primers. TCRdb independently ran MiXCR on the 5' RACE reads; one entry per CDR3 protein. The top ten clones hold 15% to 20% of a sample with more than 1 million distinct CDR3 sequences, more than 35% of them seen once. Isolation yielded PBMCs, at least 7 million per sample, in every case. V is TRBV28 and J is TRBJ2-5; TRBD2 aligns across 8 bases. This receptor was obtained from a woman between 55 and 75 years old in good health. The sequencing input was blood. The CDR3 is CASTFEREFRYEQYF. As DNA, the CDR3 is TGTGCCAGCACCTTCGAGCGGGAGTTCCGGTATGAGCAGTACTTC. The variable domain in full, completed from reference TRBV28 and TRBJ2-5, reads DVKVTQSSRYLVKRTGEKVFLECVQDMDHENMFWYRQDPGLGLRLIYFSYDVKMKEKGDIPEGYSVSREKKERFSLILESASTNQTSMYLCASTFEREFRYEQYFGPGTRLLVL.